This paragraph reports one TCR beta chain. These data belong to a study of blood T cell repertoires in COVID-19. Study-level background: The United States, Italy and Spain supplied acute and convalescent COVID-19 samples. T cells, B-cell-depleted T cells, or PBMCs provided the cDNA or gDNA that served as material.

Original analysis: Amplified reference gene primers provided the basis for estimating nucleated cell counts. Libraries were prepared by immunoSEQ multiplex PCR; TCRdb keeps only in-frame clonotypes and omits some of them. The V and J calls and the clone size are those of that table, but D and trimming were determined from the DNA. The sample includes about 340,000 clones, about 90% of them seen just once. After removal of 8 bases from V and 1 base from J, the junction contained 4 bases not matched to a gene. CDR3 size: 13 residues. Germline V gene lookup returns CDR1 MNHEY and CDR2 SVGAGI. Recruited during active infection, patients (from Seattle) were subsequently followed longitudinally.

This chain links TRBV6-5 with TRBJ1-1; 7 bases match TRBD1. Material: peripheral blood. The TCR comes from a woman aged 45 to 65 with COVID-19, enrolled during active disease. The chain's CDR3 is CASGQEQNTEAFF. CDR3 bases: TGTGCCAGCGGACAGGAGCAGAACACTGAAGCTTTCTTT.